This TCR beta chain was identified in a study of OX40 agonist ivuxolimab in advanced cancers. Study context: The dose-escalation group included hepatocellular carcinoma, melanoma, renal cell carcinoma and head and neck cancer. Eligibility rules accepted prior anti-PD-1, anti-PD-L1 or anti-CTLA-4 therapy, and 35% to 40% had some. Partial responses occurred in three patients (one hepatocellular carcinoma, two cutaneous melanoma).

CDR3 length: 12 amino acids. Trimming took off 5 bases at V and 10 bases at J, with 13 bases between the two ends. CDR1 MDHEN and CDR2 SYDVKM come from the germline V gene. The assay was immunoSEQ multiplex PCR, and TCRdb's table has in-frame clones only and misses some. The sample contains about 90,000 clones, approximately 90% of which appear only once. As concerns this clone: Antigen: not known.

Findings and caveats of the study: Average numbers of expanded clones were greater in CD8+ T cells than in CD4+.

The chain links TRBV28 to TRBJ2-3; tentatively, D is TRBD1 or TRBD2 (5 bases each). The specimen was CD4+ or CD8+ T cells sorted from blood, collected in a trial of the OX40 agonist ivuxolimab. This clonotype was obtained from an adult with an advanced solid tumor such as melanoma, head and neck, liver or kidney cancer. The CDR3 sequence: CASSQGRSAQYF. The CDR3 coding sequence is TGTGCCAGCAGTCAGGGACGGAGCGCGCAGTATTTT.